The 26 T cell receptor beta chains given below trace back to one sample, sequenced in a study of blood T cell repertoires in COVID-19 (dated by TCRdb to between 2020 and 2021). Receptor amplification or capture employed the immunoSEQ multiplex PCR assay. TCRdb retrieved this table from immuneACCESS and kept in-frame rearrangements only. Not all clones are present; in checked studies, unresolved V genes account for under half, and no reason is known for the remainder. Across this sample there are about 69,000 clones, with 85% seen only once. The top ten clonotypes cover around 2.9% of the sample. Source material: peripheral blood. The receptors come from a man at least 80 years old with acute or convalescent COVID-19.

The table lists this clone with a few counts. This chain links TRBV7-2 with TRBJ2-7; 10 bases are shared with TRBD2. The CDR3 consists of 14 residues. In germline, CDR1 is SGHTA, CDR2 FQGNSA. After removal of 1 base from V and 7 bases from J, the junction contained 4 bases not matched to a gene. The CDR3 bases are TGTGCCAGCAGCTTAGGGGCTAGCGGGGGAGAGCAGTACTTC. Translating gives CASSLGASGGEQYF.

V is TRBV19 and J is TRBJ2-7, with D perhaps TRBD2 (7 bases). CDR3 size: 13 residues. The germline V gene has CDR1 LNHDA and CDR2 SQIVND (reference sequence). V was shortened by 7 bases and J by 6 bases, with 16 bases between the two germline ends. The CDR3 loop reads CASTGAGDAEQYF. CDR3 coding DNA: TGTGCCAGTACAGGGGCGGGAGACGCCGAGCAGTACTTC.

This chain uses TRBV10-3 with TRBJ2-2; D perhaps matches TRBD2 (6 bases). V lost 7 bases and J 1 base, leaving 10 bases between the germline ends. CDR3 length equals 14 residues. Germline CDR1 ENHRY, CDR2 SYGVKD. The CDR3 nucleotides are TGTGCCATCAATGGGCGGGGGAACACCGGGGAGCTGTTTTTT. Amino acids: CAINGRGNTGELFF.

The rearrangement uses TRBV2 and TRBJ2-4; 7 bases are shared with TRBD1. The CDR3 has 15 residues. V was pared by 6 bases and J by 2 bases, with 7 bases of the junction left unmatched. Germline V gene data show CDR1 as SNHLY and CDR2 as FYNNEI. The CDR3 DNA reads TGTGCCAGCAGACGGGACAGTGGGACCAAAAACATTCAGTACTTC. Translation gives CASRRDSGTKNIQYF.

V gene TRBV27 combines with J gene TRBJ2-7, with 9 nucleotides matching TRBD1. V lost 5 bases, J lost 9 bases, and 11 bases stayed unmatched. The CDR3 is 14 amino acids. Germline values: CDR1 MNHEY, CDR2 SMNVEV (reference sequence). CDR3 protein: CASSGAGQGLGQYF. CDR3 nucleotide sequence: TGTGCCAGCAGTGGGGCGGGACAGGGATTAGGGCAGTACTTC.

This chain uses TRBV4-1 with TRBJ2-7; D is unclear. The CDR3 is made up of 16 amino acids. CDR1 and CDR2 (germline): MGHRA, YSYEKL. Deletions cut 1 base from V and 7 bases from J, with 20 bases between. CDR3 sequence reads: CASSQGPQIRLQEQYF. In DNA, the CDR3 is TGCGCCAGCAGCCAAGGTCCCCAGATCCGCTTACAGGAGCAGTACTTC.

This clone showed up just once. The chain carries TRBV5-1 and TRBJ2-2; tentatively, D is TRBD2 (5 bases). The length of the CDR3 is 13 residues. Deletions cut 4 bases from V and 7 bases from J, with 11 bases between. Germline V gene lookup returns CDR1 SGHRS and CDR2 YFSETQ. The CDR3 sequence is CASSPYGDGELFF. Written as DNA, the CDR3 is TGCGCCAGCAGCCCCTACGGGGACGGGGAGCTGTTTTTT.

The chain joins TRBV12-3 or TRBV12-4 to TRBJ1-1, with D uncertain. This CDR3 is built from 13 residues. V was shortened by 3 bases and J by 1 base, with 6 bases between the two germline ends. Here the CDR3 reads CASSFNRNTEAFF. CDR3 DNA: TGTGCCAGCAGTTTTAATAGGAACACTGAAGCTTTCTTT.

This chain uses TRBV27 with TRBJ2-7; perhaps TRBD1 as D (6 bases). The CDR3 runs 14 residues. V lost 2 bases and J lost 5, with 13 bases in between. CDR1 is MNHEY and CDR2 is SMNVEV in the germline V gene (reference sequence). CDR3 nucleotides: TGTGCCAGCAGTTTACTCCAGGGGACGAACGAGCAGTACTTC. This gives the protein CASSLLQGTNEQYF.

The chain has TRBV11-3 and TRBJ2-5; 7 nucleotides agree with TRBD2. The CDR3 has 13 residues. Looked up from germline, CDR1 is SGHNT and CDR2 is YENEEA. V lost 5 bases to trimming and J lost 3 bases; unmatched junction nucleotides: 3. The chain's CDR3 is CASSGRAEETQYF. CDR3 DNA sequence: TGTGCCAGCAGCGGGAGGGCCGAAGAGACCCAGTACTTC.

This clone was found a few times. The chain links TRBV14 to TRBJ2-1; a possible D gene is TRBD2 (6 bases). This CDR3 contains 15 residues. Germline V CDR1 and CDR2: SGHDN, FVKESK. Trimming left V 4 bases short and J 4 bases short, with 14 bases between. Here the CDR3 DNA reads TGTGCCAGCAGCCGTTTGGGGGGAGGTTACAATGAGCAGTTCTTC. Its translation is CASSRLGGGYNEQFF.

The rearrangement uses TRBV24-1 and TRBJ2-2; D perhaps matches TRBD1 (6 bases). Germline loops: CDR1 KGHDR, CDR2 SFDVKD. V dropped 12 bases and J dropped 1 base, with 11 bases sitting between them. This CDR3 is built from 13 residues. The CDR3 DNA reads as TGTGCCGCCAAGGGGGAGAACACCGGGGAGCTGTTTTTT. This gives the protein CAAKGENTGELFF.

The chain joins TRBV4-1 to TRBJ1-3; 11 positions match TRBD1. J was trimmed by 0 bases and V by 5 bases; bases with no gene match: 3. Germline assignment: CDR1 MGHRA and CDR2 YSYEKL. The CDR3 length is 16 residues. The CDR3 sequence is CASSLGQGASGNTIYF. The CDR3 coding sequence is TGCGCCAGCAGCTTAGGACAGGGGGCCTCTGGAAACACCATATATTTT.

This chain uses TRBV24-1 with TRBJ2-1; 10 positions agree with TRBD1. The CDR3 is 16 residues long. The V gene's germline CDR1 is KGHDR and CDR2 SFDVKD. V was clipped by 3 bases and J by 8 bases; unmatched bases: 9. This CDR3 reads CATSDRRTGGSDEQFF. DNA for the CDR3: TGTGCCACCAGTGATCGGCGGACAGGGGGAAGCGATGAGCAGTTCTTC.

As DNA, the CDR3 is TGTGCCAGCAGACATCCAAGGGGGACCCAGTACTTC. Encoded protein: CASRHPRGTQYF. V gene TRBV7-9 combines with J gene TRBJ2-5; D possibly corresponds to TRBD1 (5 bases). The CDR3 covers 12 residues. V lost 6 bases and J 7 bases, leaving 12 bases between the germline ends. Germline loops: CDR1 SEHNR, CDR2 FQNEAQ (reference sequence).

The chain uses TRBV5-1 and TRBJ2-2; 7 bases are shared with TRBD2. This CDR3 contains 16 residues. V lost 4 bases, J lost 7 bases, and 13 bases stayed unmatched. Germline-derived CDR1 and CDR2 are SGHRS and YFSETQ. Written as DNA, the CDR3 is TGCGCCAGCAGCGCGGGGGTAGCCTGGGGCAACGGGGAGCTGTTTTTT. This encodes CASSAGVAWGNGELFF.

This clone was detected once. The chain couples TRBV9 to TRBJ2-1, with D possibly TRBD1 on 5 matching bases. Germline V lookup: CDR1 SGDLS, CDR2 YYNGEE. The CDR3 contains 17 residues. The germline V and J ends were trimmed by 4 bases and 8 bases, with 25 bases remaining between them. CDR3 sequence reads: CASSSPRLAGQADEQFF. As DNA, the CDR3 is TGTGCCAGCAGCTCCCCCCGTCTGGCAGGGCAGGCTGATGAGCAGTTCTTC.

The chain employs TRBV5-6 and TRBJ2-7, with D possibly matching TRBD1 (6 bases). Germline CDR1 SGHDT, CDR2 YYEEEE. V was cut by 2 bases and J by 3 bases, with 15 bases left in between. The CDR3 is 15 amino acids. The CDR3 DNA follows: TGTGCCAGCAGCTTTTCCCCAGGGGCCAACTACGAGCAGTACTTC. As protein: CASSFSPGANYEQYF.

The genes are TRBV30 and TRBJ1-5; D is unresolved. The CDR3 totals 17 residues. The germline V gene encodes CDR1 GTSNPN and CDR2 SVGIG (reference sequence). V was clipped by 1 base and J by 6 bases, with 22 bases between them. The CDR3 loop is CAWSARVPHTLAQPQHF. The CDR3 coding sequence is TGTGCCTGGAGTGCCCGGGTCCCACACACGCTAGCTCAGCCCCAGCATTTT.

This sequence joins TRBV6-4 and TRBJ2-7; 8 nucleotides align to TRBD2. Germline trimming cut 9 bases from V and 2 bases from J; bases unmatched to any gene: 9. The CDR3 sequence is 14 residues long. Germline lookup yields CDR1 MRHNA and CDR2 SNTAGT. CDR3 region: CARKPGLGAYEQYF. The CDR3 coding sequence is TGTGCCAGAAAGCCGGGACTAGGTGCCTACGAGCAGTACTTC.

The rearrangement uses TRBV27 and TRBJ1-1; perhaps TRBD1 as D (6 bases). The CDR3 contains 15 residues. V was shortened by 4 bases and J by 0 bases, with 12 bases between the two germline ends. Germline-derived CDR1 and CDR2 are MNHEY and SMNVEV (reference sequence). The CDR3 region is CASSSGGIMNTEAFF. In DNA, the CDR3 is TGTGCCAGCAGTTCGGGGGGCATCATGAACACTGAAGCTTTCTTT.

The chain couples TRBV11-3 to TRBJ1-1, with no clear D. The CDR3 has 14 amino acids. V lost 1 base and J lost 0, with 6 bases in between. Germline V CDR1 and CDR2: SGHNT, YENEEA. The CDR3 DNA sequence: TGTGCCAGCAGCTTAGTACAGATGAACACTGAAGCTTTCTTT. It translates to CASSLVQMNTEAFF. The complete variable domain, with remaining parts taken from reference TRBV11-3 and TRBJ1-1, reads EAGVVQSPRYKIIEKKQPVAFWCNPISGHNTLYWYLQNLGQGPELLIRYENEEAVDDSQLPKDRFSAERLKGVDSTLKIQPAELGDSAVYLCASSLVQMNTEAFFGQGTRLTVV.

The chain employs TRBV24-1 and TRBJ2-6; 7 bases fit TRBD2. Germline V gene data show CDR1 as KGHDR and CDR2 as SFDVKD. The CDR3 covers 17 residues. Trimming removed 4 bases from V and 1 base from J; junction bases left unmatched: 6. This CDR3 reads CATSDPGRGSGANVLTF. The CDR3 DNA is TGTGCCACCAGTGACCCCGGGCGGGGGTCTGGGGCCAACGTCCTGACTTTC.

This clone occurred once. The rearrangement joins TRBV6-5 to TRBJ1-2; tentatively, D is TRBD1 (5 bases). V lost 6 bases, J lost 9 bases, and 20 bases lay in between. Germline V gene sequence: CDR1 MNHEY, CDR2 SVGAGI. The CDR3 extends over 14 amino acids. CDR3 region: CASSPQSLGQSYTF. The CDR3 region has the DNA TGTGCCAGCAGCCCACAATCCCTTGGACAAAGCTACACCTTC.

The chain carries TRBV7-6 and TRBJ1-3; D perhaps matches TRBD1 (5 bases). The CDR3 spans 17 residues. Looked up from germline, CDR1 is SGHVS and CDR2 is FNYEAQ. V was pared by 4 bases and J by 1 base, with 17 bases between. The CDR3 sequence: CASSSRGGTDSGNTIYF. The CDR3 coding sequence is TGTGCCAGCAGCTCTCGGGGGGGGACGGATTCTGGAAACACCATATATTTT.

This chain uses TRBV19 with TRBJ1-2; no clear D gene. The CDR3 extends over 14 amino acids. The germline V and J ends were trimmed by 5 bases and 2 bases, with 12 bases remaining between them. CDR1 LNHDA and CDR2 SQIVND come from the germline V gene (reference sequence). CDR3 sequence reads: CASSPSGVNYGYTF. The CDR3 DNA sequence: TGTGCCAGTAGTCCATCCGGGGTCAACTATGGCTACACCTTC.